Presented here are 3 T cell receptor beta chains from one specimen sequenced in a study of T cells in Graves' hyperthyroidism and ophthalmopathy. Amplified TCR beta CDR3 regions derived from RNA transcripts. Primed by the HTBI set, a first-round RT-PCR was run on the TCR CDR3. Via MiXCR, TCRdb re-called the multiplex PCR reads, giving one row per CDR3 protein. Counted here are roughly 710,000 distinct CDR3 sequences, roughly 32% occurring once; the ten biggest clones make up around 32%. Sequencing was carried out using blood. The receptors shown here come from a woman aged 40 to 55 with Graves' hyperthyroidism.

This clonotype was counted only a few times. The CDR3 loop reads CASSSGQGTTNSPLHF. DNA of the CDR3: TGCGCCAGCAGCTCGGGACAGGGGACGACTAATTCACCCCTCCACTTT. The chain has TRBV5-1 and TRBJ1-6; the match to TRBD1 covers 10 bases. CDR1 and CDR2 (germline): SGHRS, YFSETQ. The CDR3 totals 16 residues. The V segment lost 3 bases and the J segment 6 bases; nucleotides outside the gene matches: 6.

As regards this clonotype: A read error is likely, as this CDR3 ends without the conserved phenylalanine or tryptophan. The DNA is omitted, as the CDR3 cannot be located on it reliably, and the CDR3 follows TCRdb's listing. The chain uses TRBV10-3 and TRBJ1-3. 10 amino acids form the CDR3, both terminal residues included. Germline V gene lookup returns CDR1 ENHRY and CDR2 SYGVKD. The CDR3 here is CAISESGTFS.

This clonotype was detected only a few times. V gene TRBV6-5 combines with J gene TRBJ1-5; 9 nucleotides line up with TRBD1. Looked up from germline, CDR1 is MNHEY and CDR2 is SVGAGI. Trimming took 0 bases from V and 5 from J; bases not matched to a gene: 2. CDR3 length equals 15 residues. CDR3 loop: CASSYSGQGDQPQHF. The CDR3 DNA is TGTGCCAGCAGTTACTCGGGACAGGGAGATCAGCCCCAGCATTTT.